The rows below give T cell receptor beta chains drawn from one sample of a study of T cells after yellow fever vaccination. In TCRdb, the 5' RACE reads were re-called with MiXCR into one record per CDR3 protein. Among some 220,000 distinct CDR3 sequences listed, more than 3% were seen once. Specimen: CD4+ T cells sorted from PBMCs, collected 10 days after the yellow fever booster vaccination. Every receptor here comes from a man aged 18 to 29 who received the YFV17D yellow fever vaccine. The CDR3 runs from the conserved cysteine through the conserved F or W. A D gene is named only where the DNA matches it firmly. Part of the rows lack a size; the others show once, few, many or a class for expanded clones.

TRBJ2-5	NA	TRBV2	13	many	TGTGCCAGCAACGAGGCAGATCAAGAGACCCAGTACTTC	CASNEADQETQYF
TRBJ1-2	TRBD1	TRBV19	14	NA	TGTGCCAGTAGTATCAGGACAGGGGGCTTCGGCTACACCTTC	CASSIRTGGFGYTF
TRBJ2-4	TRBD1	TRBV7-3	14	many	TGTGCCAGCAGCCCAGGGACAGACCAAAACATTCAGTACTTC	CASSPGTDQNIQYF
TRBJ2-1	NA	TRBV5-1	16	many	TGCGCCAGCAGCTTGGGCTCGGGCGGGGCATACAATGAGCAGTTCTTC	CASSLGSGGAYNEQFF
TRBJ2-3	NA	TRBV5-1	13	many	TGCGCCAGCAGCTTCGTAGCCCCGGATACGCAGTATTTT	CASSFVAPDTQYF
TRBJ2-2	TRBD1	TRBV12-3/TRBV12-4	15	many	TGTGCCAGCAGTTCAGGGGGCGCGAGGACCGGGGAGCTGTTTTTT	CASSSGGARTGELFF
TRBJ2-7	NA	TRBV6-5	12	many	TGTGCCAGCAGAATGGGCCCGGGGGAGCAGTACTTC	CASRMGPGEQYF
TRBJ1-1	TRBD1	TRBV28	15	many	TGTGCCAGCAGTCCCCCGGGACAGGGGGGCCCTGAAGCTTTCTTT	CASSPPGQGGPEAFF
TRBJ2-5	TRBD2	TRBV20-1	14	few	TGCAGTGCTACGAGCGGGGGGGGTTGGGAGACCCAGTACTTC	CSATSGGGWETQYF
TRBJ2-1	NA	TRBV7-3	14	few	TGTGCCAGCAGCTTTGAGAGCTCCTACAATGAGCAGTTCTTC	CASSFESSYNEQFF
TRBJ2-3	NA	TRBV30	13	many	TGTGCCTGGAGTGTACGGGTCACAGATACGCAGTATTTT	CAWSVRVTDTQYF
TRBJ1-2	NA	TRBV2	14	NA	TGTGCCACCGAACACCAGGACGGAGACTATGGCTACACCTTC	CATEHQDGDYGYTF
TRBJ1-5	NA	TRBV19	13	many	TGTGCCAGTAGTATAGTGGGGGCCCAGCCCCAGCATTTT	CASSIVGAQPQHF
TRBJ1-3	NA	TRBV5-1	14	many	TGCGCCAGCAGCTTGGCTGTTTCTGGAAACACCATATATTTT	CASSLAVSGNTIYF
TRBJ2-5	NA	TRBV5-4	12	NA	TGTGCCAGCAGCGGCAGACAAGAGACCCAGTACTTC	CASSGRQETQYF